This TCR beta chain was retrieved from a study of CD8 T cells in ankylosing spondylitis. Molecular-barcoded quantitative 5'-RACE produced these TCR beta libraries. In TCRdb, the 5' RACE reads were re-called with MiXCR into one record per CDR3 protein. The repertoire holds under 450,000 distinct CDR3 sequences, with 20% as singletons. A few counts support this clonotype. Germline V gives CDR1 MNHEY, CDR2 SMNVEV (reference sequence). J was trimmed by 1 base and V by 4 bases; bases with no gene match: 3. The CDR3 spans 15 residues. The sequenced sample was blood, either unsorted or a sorted T cell fraction (not recorded which). The chain couples TRBV27 to TRBJ1-1; 10 nucleotides agree with TRBD1. The clonotype was recovered from a male donor with ankylosing spondylitis or in good health (not recorded which). The CDR3 nucleotides read TGTGCCAGCAGTTGGGGGACAGGGGCGAACACTGAAGCTTTCTTT. It yields the protein CASSWGTGANTEAFF.